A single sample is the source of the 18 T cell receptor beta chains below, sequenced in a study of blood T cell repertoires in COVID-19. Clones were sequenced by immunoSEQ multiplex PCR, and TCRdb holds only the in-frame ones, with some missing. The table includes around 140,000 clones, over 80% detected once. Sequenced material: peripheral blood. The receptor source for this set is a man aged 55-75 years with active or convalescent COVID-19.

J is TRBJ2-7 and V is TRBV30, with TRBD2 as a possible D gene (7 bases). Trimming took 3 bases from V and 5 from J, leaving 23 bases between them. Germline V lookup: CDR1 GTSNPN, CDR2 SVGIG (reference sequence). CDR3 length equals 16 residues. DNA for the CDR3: TGTGCCTGGAGGGCCGCCCGAGGGGGGAGGGCCAACGAGCAGTACTTC. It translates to CAWRAARGGRANEQYF.

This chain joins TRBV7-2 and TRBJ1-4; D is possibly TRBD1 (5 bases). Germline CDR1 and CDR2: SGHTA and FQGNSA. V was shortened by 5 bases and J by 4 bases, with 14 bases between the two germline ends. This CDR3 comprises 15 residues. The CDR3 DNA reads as TGTGCCAGCAGCCGCGGGACTGGTATTAATGAAAAACTGTTTTTT. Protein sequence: CASSRGTGINEKLFF.

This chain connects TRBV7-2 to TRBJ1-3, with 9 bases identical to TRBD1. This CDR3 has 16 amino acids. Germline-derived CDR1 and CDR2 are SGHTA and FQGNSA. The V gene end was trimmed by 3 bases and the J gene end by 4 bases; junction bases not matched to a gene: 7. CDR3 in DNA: TGTGCCAGCAGCTTGGACAGGGGAGCGAGGGGAAACACCATATATTTT. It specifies CASSLDRGARGNTIYF.

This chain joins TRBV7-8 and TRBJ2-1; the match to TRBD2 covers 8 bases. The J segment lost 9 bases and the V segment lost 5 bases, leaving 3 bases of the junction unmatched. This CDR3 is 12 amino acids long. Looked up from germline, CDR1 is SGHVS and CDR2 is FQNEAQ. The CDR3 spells CASSQSGGEQFF. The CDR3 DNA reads TGTGCCAGCAGCCAGAGCGGGGGTGAGCAGTTCTTC.

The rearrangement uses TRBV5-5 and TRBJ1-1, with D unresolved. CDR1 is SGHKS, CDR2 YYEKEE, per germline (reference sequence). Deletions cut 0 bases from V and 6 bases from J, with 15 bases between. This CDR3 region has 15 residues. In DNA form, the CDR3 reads TGTGCCAGCAGCTTGGAGGAGAAGCTACTCCCTGAAGCTTTCTTT. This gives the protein CASSLEEKLLPEAFF.

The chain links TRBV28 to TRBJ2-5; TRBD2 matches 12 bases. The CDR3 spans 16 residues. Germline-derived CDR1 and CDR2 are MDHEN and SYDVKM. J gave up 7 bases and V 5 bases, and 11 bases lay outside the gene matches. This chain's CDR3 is CASSTPTSGSFMTQYF. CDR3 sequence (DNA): TGTGCCAGCAGTACGCCGACTAGCGGGAGTTTTATGACCCAGTACTTC.

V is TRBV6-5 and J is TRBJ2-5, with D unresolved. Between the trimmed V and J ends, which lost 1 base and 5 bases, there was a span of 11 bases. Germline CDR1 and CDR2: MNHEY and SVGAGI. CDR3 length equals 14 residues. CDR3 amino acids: CASSYLADLETQYF. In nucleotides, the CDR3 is TGTGCCAGCAGTTACTTGGCGGATTTGGAGACCCAGTACTTC.

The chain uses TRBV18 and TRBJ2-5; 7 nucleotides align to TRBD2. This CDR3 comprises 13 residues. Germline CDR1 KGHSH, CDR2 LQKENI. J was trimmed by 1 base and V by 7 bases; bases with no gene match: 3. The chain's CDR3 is CASFLAGQETQYF. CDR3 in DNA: TGTGCCAGCTTTTTAGCGGGCCAAGAGACCCAGTACTTC.

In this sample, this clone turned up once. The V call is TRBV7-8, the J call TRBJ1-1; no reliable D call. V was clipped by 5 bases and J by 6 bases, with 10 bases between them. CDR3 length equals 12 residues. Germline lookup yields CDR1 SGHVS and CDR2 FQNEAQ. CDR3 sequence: CASSPSSSEAFF. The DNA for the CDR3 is TGTGCCAGCAGCCCTAGCAGTTCTGAAGCTTTCTTT.

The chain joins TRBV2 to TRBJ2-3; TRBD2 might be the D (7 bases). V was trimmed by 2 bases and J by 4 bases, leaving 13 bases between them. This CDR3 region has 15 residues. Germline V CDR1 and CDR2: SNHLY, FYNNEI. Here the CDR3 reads CASSERGARADTQYF. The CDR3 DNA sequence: TGTGCCAGCAGTGAACGGGGGGCGCGGGCAGATACGCAGTATTTT.

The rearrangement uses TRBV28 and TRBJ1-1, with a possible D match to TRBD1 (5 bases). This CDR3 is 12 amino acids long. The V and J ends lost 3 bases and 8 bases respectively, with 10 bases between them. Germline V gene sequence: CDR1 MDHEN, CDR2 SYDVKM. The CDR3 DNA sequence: TGTGCCAGCAGTTTGGGGGGGAGCGAAGCTTTCTTT. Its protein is CASSLGGSEAFF.

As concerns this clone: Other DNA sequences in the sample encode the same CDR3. CDR3 region: CASSPDNNQPQHF. The CDR3 region has the DNA TGTGCCAGCTCACCGGACAATAATCAGCCCCAGCATTTT. The chain is built from TRBV18 and TRBJ1-5, with D possibly being TRBD1 (5 bases). V lost 3 bases and J lost 4, with 7 bases in between. The CDR3 runs 13 residues. The germline gives CDR1 KGHSH, CDR2 LQKENI. Using reference TRBV18 and TRBJ1-5 for the parts outside the CDR3, the full variable domain is NAGVMQNPRHLVRRRGQEARLRCSPMKGHSHVYWYRQLPEEGLKFMVYLQKENIIDESGMPKERFSAEFPKEGPSILRIQQVVRGDSAAYFCASSPDNNQPQHFGDGTRLSIL.

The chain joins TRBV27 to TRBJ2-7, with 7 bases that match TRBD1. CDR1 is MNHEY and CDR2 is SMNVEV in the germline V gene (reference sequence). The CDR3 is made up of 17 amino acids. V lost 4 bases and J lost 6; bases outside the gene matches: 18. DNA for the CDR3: TGTGCCAGCAGTTCCGACCTTCCCGGGACAGCCACTCGCGAGCAGTACTTC. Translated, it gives CASSSDLPGTATREQYF.

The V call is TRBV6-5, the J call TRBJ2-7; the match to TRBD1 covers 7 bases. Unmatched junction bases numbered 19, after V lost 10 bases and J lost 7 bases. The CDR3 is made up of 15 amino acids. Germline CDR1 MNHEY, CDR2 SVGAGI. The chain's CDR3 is CATIPDRVILREQYF. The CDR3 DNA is TGTGCCACTATCCCCGACAGGGTTATCCTACGGGAGCAGTACTTC.

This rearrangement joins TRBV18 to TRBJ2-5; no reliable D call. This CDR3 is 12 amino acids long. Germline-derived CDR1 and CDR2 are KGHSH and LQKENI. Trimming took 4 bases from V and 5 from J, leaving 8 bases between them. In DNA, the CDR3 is TGTGCCAGCTCACACGGGTTCGAGACCCAGTACTTC. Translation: CASSHGFETQYF.

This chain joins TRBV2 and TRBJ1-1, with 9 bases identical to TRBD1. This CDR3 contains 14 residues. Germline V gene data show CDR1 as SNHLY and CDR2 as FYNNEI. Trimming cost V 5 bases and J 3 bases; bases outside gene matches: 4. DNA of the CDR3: TGTGCCAGCAGTACTACAGGGGGCTACACTGAAGCTTTCTTT. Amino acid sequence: CASSTTGGYTEAFF.

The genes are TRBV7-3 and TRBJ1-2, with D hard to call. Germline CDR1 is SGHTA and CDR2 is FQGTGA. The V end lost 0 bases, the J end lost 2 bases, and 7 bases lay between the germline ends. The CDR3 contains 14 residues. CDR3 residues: CASSLTSGNYGYTF. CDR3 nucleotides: TGTGCCAGCAGCTTAACCTCGGGAAACTATGGCTACACCTTC. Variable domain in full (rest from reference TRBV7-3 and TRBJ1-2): GAGVSQTPSNKVTEKGKYVELRCDPISGHTALYWYRQSLGQGPEFLIYFQGTGAADDSGLPNDRFFAVRPEGSVSTLKIQRTERGDSAVYLCASSLTSGNYGYTFGSGTRLTVV.

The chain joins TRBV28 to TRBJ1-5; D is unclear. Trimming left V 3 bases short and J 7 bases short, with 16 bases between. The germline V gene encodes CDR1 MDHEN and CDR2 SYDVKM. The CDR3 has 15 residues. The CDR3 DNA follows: TGTGCCAGCAGTTTTGGTCGGCGGGGAGGGCAGCCCCAGCATTTT. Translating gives CASSFGRRGGQPQHF.